The present entry profiles one TCR beta chain with its context. The antigen is undetermined. Method: immunoSEQ multiplex PCR; TCRdb's copy keeps in-frame clones and lacks some. The sample lists 200,000 to 250,000 clones; about 94% were seen once. This entry is derived from a study of T cell responses to AZD1222 COVID-19 vaccine. Study findings and constraints: Spike-wide vaccine-associated CD4 TCRs dominated at 160-218 and 743-854.

The length of the CDR3 is 16 residues. With 6 bases clipped from V and 0 bases from J, the junction kept 10 bases outside the gene matches. Germline lookup yields CDR1 MNHEY and CDR2 SMNVEV (reference sequence). This sequence was found in an adult who received the MenACWY meningococcal vaccine as a control. Sequences were derived from peripheral blood, sampled 28 days after the second dose of the MenACWY control vaccine. V and J are TRBV27 and TRBJ1-2; 7 bases match TRBD1. CDR3 residues: CASRPWGGTANYGYTF. DNA of the CDR3: TGTGCCAGCAGACCTTGGGGGGGGACAGCTAACTATGGCTACACCTTC.